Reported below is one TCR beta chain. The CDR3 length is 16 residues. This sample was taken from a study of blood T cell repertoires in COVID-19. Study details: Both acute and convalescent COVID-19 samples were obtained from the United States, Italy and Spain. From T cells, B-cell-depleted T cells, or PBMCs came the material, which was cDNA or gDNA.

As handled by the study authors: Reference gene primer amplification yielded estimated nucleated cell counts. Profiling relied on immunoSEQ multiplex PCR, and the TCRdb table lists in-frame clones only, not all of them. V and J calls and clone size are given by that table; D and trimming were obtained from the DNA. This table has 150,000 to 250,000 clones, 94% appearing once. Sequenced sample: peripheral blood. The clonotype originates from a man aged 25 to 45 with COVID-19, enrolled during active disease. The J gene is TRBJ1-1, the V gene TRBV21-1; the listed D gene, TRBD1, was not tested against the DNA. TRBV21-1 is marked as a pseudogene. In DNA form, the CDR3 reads TGTGCCAGCAGCACCCCTTCCGGGACAGGGACCACTGAAGCTTTCTTT. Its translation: CASSTPSGTGTTEAFF.